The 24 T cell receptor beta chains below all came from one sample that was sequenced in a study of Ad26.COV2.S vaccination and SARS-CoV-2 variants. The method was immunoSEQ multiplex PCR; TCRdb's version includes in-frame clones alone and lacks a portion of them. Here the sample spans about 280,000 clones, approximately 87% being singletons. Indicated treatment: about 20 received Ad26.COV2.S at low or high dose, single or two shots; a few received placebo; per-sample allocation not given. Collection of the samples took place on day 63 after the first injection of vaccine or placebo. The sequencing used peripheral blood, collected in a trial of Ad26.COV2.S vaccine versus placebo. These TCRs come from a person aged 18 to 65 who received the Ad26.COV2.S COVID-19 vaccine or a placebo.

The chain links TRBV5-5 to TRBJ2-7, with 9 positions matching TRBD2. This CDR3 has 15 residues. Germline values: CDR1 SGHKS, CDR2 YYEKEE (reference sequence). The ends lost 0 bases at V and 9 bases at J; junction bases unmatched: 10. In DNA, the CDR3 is TGTGCCAGCAGCTTGGGAGGGGGACTAGCCGTTTGGCAGTACTTC. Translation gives CASSLGGGLAVWQYF.

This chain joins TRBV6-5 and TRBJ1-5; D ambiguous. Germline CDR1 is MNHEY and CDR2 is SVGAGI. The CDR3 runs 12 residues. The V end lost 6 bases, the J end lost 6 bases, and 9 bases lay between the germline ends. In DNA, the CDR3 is TGTGCCAGCAGGACCACTGGTCAGCCCCAGCATTTT. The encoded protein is CASRTTGQPQHF.

The CDR3 bases are TGCGCCAGCAGCCAAGCCGGGACAGACTACGAGCAGTACTTC. It encodes CASSQAGTDYEQYF. The chain joins TRBV5-1 to TRBJ2-7; 7 positions agree with TRBD1. The CDR3 totals 14 residues. Per germline, CDR1 SGHRS and CDR2 YFSETQ. Germline trimming cut 4 bases from V and 3 bases from J; bases unmatched to any gene: 7.

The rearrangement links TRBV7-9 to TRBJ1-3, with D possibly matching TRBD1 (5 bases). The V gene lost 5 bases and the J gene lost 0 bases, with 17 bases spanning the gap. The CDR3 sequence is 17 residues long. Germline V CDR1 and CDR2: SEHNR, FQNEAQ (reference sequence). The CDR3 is CASSARQTTYSGNTIYF. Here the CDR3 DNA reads TGTGCCAGCAGCGCCCGACAGACGACTTACTCTGGAAACACCATATATTTT.

CDR3 nucleotides: TGTGCCAGCAGCCGGGGGGACCCCTATGGCTACACCTTC. Translation: CASSRGDPYGYTF. This chain connects TRBV3-1 (or the pseudogene TRBV3-2) to TRBJ1-2; D might be TRBD1 (5 bases). The CDR3 extends over 13 amino acids. Between the trimmed V and J ends, which lost 4 bases and 4 bases, there was a span of 10 bases. Germline CDR1 is LGHDT and CDR2 is YNNKEL (reference sequence).

DNA for the CDR3: TGCGCCAGCAGCTTAGTTCAGGGGTCGAAGGAAGGTACTGAAGCTTTCTTT. Its protein product is CASSLVQGSKEGTEAFF. V gene TRBV5-1 combines with J gene TRBJ1-1, with a weak D call TRBD1 (6 bases). CDR1 is SGHRS and CDR2 is YFSETQ in the germline V gene. The V end was cut by 2 bases, the J end by 5 bases, with 22 bases between. The CDR3 consists of 17 residues.

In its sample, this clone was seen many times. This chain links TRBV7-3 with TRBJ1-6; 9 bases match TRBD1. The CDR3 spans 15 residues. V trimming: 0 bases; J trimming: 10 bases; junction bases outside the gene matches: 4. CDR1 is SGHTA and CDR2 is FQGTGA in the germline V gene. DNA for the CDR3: TGTGCCAGCAGCTTAACCGGGACAGGGACATCACCCCTCCACTTT. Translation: CASSLTGTGTSPLHF.

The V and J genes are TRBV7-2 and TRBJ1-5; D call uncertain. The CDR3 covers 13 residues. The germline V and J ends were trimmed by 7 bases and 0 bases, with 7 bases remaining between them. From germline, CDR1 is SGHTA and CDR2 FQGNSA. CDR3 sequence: CASTLVSNQPQHF. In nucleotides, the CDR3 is TGTGCCAGCACCCTGGTTAGCAATCAGCCCCAGCATTTT. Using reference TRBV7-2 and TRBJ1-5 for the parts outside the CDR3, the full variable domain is GAGVSQSPSNKVTEKGKDVELRCDPISGHTALYWYRQSLGQGLEFLIYFQGNSAPDKSGLPSDRFSAERTGGSVSTLTIQRTQQEDSAVYLCASTLVSNQPQHFGDGTRLSIL.

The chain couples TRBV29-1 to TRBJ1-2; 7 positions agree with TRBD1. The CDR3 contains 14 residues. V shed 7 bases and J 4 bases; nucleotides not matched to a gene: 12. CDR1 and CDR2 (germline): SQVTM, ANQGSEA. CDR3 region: CSAESLGGVYGYTF. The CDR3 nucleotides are TGCAGCGCGGAGTCCTTAGGGGGCGTCTATGGCTACACCTTC.

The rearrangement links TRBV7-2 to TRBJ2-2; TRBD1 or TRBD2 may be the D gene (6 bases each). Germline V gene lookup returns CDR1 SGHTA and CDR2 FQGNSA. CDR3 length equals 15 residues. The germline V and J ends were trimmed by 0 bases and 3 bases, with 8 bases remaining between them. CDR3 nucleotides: TGTGCCAGCAGCTTAGCGGGGGGCTACACCGGGGAGCTGTTTTTT. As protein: CASSLAGGYTGELFF.

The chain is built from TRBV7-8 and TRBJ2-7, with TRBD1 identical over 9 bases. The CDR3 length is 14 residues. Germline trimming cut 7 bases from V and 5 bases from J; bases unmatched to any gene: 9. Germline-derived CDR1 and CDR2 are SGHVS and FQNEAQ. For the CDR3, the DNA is TGTGCCAGCACCAATCAACAGGGGGCCCACGAGCAGTACTTC. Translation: CASTNQQGAHEQYF.

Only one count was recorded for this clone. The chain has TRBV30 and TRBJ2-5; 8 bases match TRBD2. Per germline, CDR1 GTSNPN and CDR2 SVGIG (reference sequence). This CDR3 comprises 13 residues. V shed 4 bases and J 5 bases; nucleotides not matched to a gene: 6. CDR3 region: CAWKVSGAETQYF. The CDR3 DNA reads TGTGCCTGGAAGGTTAGCGGGGCTGAGACCCAGTACTTC.

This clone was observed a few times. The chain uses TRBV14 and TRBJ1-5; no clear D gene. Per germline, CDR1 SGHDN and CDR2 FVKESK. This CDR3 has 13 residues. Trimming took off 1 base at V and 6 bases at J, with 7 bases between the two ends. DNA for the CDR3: TGTGCCAGCAGCCAAGGGATAGGTCAGCCCCAGCATTTT. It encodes CASSQGIGQPQHF.

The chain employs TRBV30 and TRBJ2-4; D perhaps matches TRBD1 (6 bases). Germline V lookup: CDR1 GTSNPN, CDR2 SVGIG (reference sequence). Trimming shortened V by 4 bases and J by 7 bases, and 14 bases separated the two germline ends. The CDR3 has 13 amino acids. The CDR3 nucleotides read TGTGCCTGGACAACAGGGCCCGGGAACATTCAGTACTTC. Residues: CAWTTGPGNIQYF.

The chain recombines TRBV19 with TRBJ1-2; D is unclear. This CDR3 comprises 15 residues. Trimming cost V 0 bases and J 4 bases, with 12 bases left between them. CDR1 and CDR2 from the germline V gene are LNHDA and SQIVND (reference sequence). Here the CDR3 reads CASSIDPPGTYGYTF. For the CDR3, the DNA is TGTGCCAGTAGTATAGATCCCCCGGGAACCTATGGCTACACCTTC. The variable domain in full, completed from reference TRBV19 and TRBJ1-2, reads DGGITQSPKYLFRKEGQNVTLSCEQNLNHDAMYWYRQDPGQGLRLIYYSQIVNDFQKGDIAEGYSVSREKKESFPLTVTSAQKNPTAFYLCASSIDPPGTYGYTFGSGTRLTVV.

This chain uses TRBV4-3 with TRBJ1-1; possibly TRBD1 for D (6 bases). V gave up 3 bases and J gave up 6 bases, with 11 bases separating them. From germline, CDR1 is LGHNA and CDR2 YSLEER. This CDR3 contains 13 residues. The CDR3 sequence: CASSHEGGAEAFF. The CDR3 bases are TGCGCCAGCAGCCATGAGGGGGGGGCTGAAGCTTTCTTT.

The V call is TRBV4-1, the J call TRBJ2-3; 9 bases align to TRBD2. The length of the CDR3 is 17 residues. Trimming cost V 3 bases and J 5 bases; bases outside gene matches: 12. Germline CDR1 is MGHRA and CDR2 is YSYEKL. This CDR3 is CASSQQLAGAIGDTQYF. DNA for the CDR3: TGCGCCAGCAGCCAGCAACTAGCGGGTGCAATTGGAGATACGCAGTATTTT.

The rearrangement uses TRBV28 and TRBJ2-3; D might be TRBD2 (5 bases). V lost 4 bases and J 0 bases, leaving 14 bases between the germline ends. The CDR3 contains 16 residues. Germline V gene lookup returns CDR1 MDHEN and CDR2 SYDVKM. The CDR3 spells CASSSLRAVSTDTQYF. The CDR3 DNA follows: TGTGCCAGCAGTTCCCTAAGAGCGGTTAGCACAGATACGCAGTATTTT.

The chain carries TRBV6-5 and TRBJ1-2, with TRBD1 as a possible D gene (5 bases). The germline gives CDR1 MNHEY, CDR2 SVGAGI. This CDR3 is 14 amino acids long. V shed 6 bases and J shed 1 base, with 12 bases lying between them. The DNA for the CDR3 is TGTGCCAGCAGCCCCGGGGGGGTTAACTATGGCTACACCTTC. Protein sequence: CASSPGGVNYGYTF.

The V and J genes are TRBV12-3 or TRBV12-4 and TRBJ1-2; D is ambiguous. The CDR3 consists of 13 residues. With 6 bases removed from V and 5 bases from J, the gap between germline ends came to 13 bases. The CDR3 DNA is TGTGCCAGCAGCCTCGCCGCCGAGTATGGCTACACCTTC. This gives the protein CASSLAAEYGYTF.

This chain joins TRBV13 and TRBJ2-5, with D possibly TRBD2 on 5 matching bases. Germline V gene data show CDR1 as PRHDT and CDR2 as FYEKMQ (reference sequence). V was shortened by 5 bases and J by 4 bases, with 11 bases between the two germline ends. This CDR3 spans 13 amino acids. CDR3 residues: CASSLDGGETQYF. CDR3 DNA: TGTGCCAGCAGCCTCGACGGAGGAGAGACCCAGTACTTC.

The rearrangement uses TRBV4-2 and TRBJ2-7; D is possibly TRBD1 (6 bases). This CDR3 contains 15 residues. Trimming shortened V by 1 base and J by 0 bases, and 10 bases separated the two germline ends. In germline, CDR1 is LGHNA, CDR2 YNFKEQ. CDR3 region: CASSQGGQGSYEQYF. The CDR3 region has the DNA TGTGCCAGCAGCCAAGGGGGGCAGGGCTCCTACGAGCAGTACTTC.

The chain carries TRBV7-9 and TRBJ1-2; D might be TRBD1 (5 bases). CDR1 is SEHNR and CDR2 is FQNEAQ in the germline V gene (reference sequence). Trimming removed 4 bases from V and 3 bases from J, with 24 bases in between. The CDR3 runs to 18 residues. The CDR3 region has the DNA TGTGCCAGCAGCTCCCCCTTCGGGACCGCGAACCCCCACTATGGCTACACCTTC. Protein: CASSSPFGTANPHYGYTF.

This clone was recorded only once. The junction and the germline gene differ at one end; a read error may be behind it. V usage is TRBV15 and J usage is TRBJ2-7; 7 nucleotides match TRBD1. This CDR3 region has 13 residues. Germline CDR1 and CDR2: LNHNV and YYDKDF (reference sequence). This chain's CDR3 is CATSGDHRGEQYF. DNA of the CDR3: TGTGCCACCAGCGGAGACCACAGGGGCGAGCAGTACTTC.